Shown below are 10 T cell receptor beta chains from a single sample sequenced in a study of cytomegalovirus exposure and HLA in healthy donors. 60 Vbeta and 13 Jbeta primers were used in PCR. TCRdb's table, derived via immunoSEQ multiplex PCR, lists solely in-frame clones and lacks some. In the table there are approximately 150,000 clones, about four fifths of which are singletons. Sequenced material: PBMCs. These receptors came from a man aged 25 to 45 in good health and CMV-seropositive.

The chain links TRBV21-1 to TRBJ2-5; the D call of TRBD1 is as the table states it, not checked on the DNA. TRBV21-1 is shown as a pseudogene. The CDR3 runs to 16 residues. The CDR3 protein is CASSKTQGAIGETQYF. The CDR3 DNA is TGTGCCAGCAGCAAAACACAGGGGGCTATCGGGGAGACCCAGTACTTC.

V and J are TRBV9 and TRBJ2-3, with unresolved D. CDR1 and CDR2 (germline): SGDLS, YYNGEE. The CDR3 totals 16 residues. Trimming removed 0 bases at V and 0 bases at J, with 11 bases between. The DNA for the CDR3 is TGTGCCAGCAGCGTAGGGCTACTATCTAGCACAGATACGCAGTATTTT. Protein sequence: CASSVGLLSSTDTQYF.

The chain uses TRBV5-1 and TRBJ1-2; a possible D gene is TRBD1 (6 bases). V gave up 7 bases and J gave up 8 bases, with 21 bases separating them. This CDR3 region has 14 residues. In germline, CDR1 is SGHRS, CDR2 YFSETQ. CDR3 in amino acids: CASQASTQGRGYTF. CDR3 DNA sequence: TGCGCCAGCCAAGCTTCGACGCAGGGGAGAGGCTACACCTTC.

The chain carries TRBV5-4 and TRBJ2-1; a possible D gene is TRBD2 (5 bases). Trimming cost V 0 bases and J 6 bases, with 19 bases left between them. Per the germline V gene, CDR1 is SGHNT and CDR2 is YYREEE (reference sequence). This CDR3 spans 17 amino acids. In DNA, the CDR3 is TGTGCCAGCAGCTTGGGGAGGCTTGAAAGGCGCCGCAATGAGCAGTTCTTC. Encoded protein: CASSLGRLERRRNEQFF.

This clone was observed a few times. The chain carries TRBV11-3 and TRBJ1-2; D ambiguous. The germline CDR1 and CDR2 sequences are SGHNT and YENEEA. CDR3 size: 13 residues. V shed 5 bases and J shed 14 bases, with 21 bases lying between them. The CDR3 DNA reads TGTGCCAGCAGCCCCGGAGGCTTTGTGAGGGATACCTTC. Translation: CASSPGGFVRDTF.

The CDR3 DNA follows: TGTGCCAGCAGTGAAGACACTAGCTCGAACACCGGGGAGCTGTTTTTT. Translating gives CASSEDTSSNTGELFF. The chain joins TRBV25-1 to TRBJ2-2; possible D gene TRBD2, 6 bases. In germline, CDR1 is MGHDK, CDR2 SYGVNS. CDR3 size: 16 residues. Trimming removed 2 bases at V and 0 bases at J, with 10 bases between.

V and J are TRBV19 and TRBJ2-1; D is uncertain. Trimming left V 7 bases short and J 5 bases short, with 12 bases between. CDR1 and CDR2 (germline): LNHDA, SQIVND (reference sequence). The CDR3 loop spans 13 amino acids. The CDR3 bases are TGTGCCAGTACCCCGACACCACACAATGAGCAGTTCTTC. Protein sequence: CASTPTPHNEQFF. The full variable domain, in which reference TRBV19 and TRBJ2-1 provide the parts outside the CDR3, is DGGITQSPKYLFRKEGQNVTLSCEQNLNHDAMYWYRQDPGQGLRLIYYSQIVNDFQKGDIAEGYSVSREKKESFPLTVTSAQKNPTAFYLCASTPTPHNEQFFGPGTRLTVL.

The V and J genes are TRBV28 and TRBJ1-3; D is unresolved. The germline CDR1 and CDR2 sequences are MDHEN and SYDVKM. This CDR3 spans 16 amino acids. The germline V and J ends were trimmed by 8 bases and 0 bases, with 17 bases remaining between them. The CDR3 DNA is TGTGCCAGCGGTAGTGCCGGGATGAGCTCTGGAAACACCATATATTTT. Amino acids: CASGSAGMSSGNTIYF.

The chain links TRBV5-4 to TRBJ2-7; 7 nucleotides align to TRBD2. J lost 3 bases, V lost 0 bases, and 3 bases had no gene match. Germline lookup yields CDR1 SGHNT and CDR2 YYREEE (reference sequence). The CDR3 spans 14 residues. The CDR3 spells CASSLAGGYYEQYF. The CDR3 nucleotides are TGTGCCAGCAGCTTGGCGGGAGGATACTACGAGCAGTACTTC.

The chain has TRBV15 and TRBJ2-5, with 9 bases lining up with TRBD2. The J call is uncertain, as TRBJ2-7 better fits the DNA end. Germline V CDR1 and CDR2: LNHNV, YYDKDF (reference sequence). This CDR3 is built from 15 residues. CDR3 protein: CATSSTTSGPYEQYF. CDR3 DNA sequence: TGTGCCACCAGCAGCACGACTAGCGGCCCTTACGAGCAGTACTTC.